What follows is one TCR beta chain and its context. Its antigen remains unknown. These data come from a study of cytomegalovirus exposure and HLA in healthy donors. Study-level background: The roughly 130 validation repertoires, a later analysis reported, used the same platform as the 550 to 700 repertoires from the first cohort.

V shed 0 bases, J shed 4 bases, and the junction held 3 bases outside the gene matches. The CDR3 has 15 residues. Germline V gene lookup returns CDR1 MNHEY and CDR2 SVGAGI. The donors formed part of the roughly 120-subject validation cohort, distinct from the roughly 620-subject first cohort. Only in-frame clones appear in the TCRdb table, and some are missing; sequencing was by immunoSEQ multiplex PCR. The table shows 85,000 to 120,000 clones, with 88% occurring only once. Study findings and constraints: Cytomegalovirus status was reportedly diagnosed by the classifier with high specificity and sensitivity. It was 150 to 200 TCR beta chains that were listed as cytomegalovirus-associated.

The receptor was derived from a woman aged 18 to 35 in good health and CMV-seropositive. V gene TRBV6-5 combines with J gene TRBJ1-3; 7 nucleotides match TRBD1. Sequenced material: PBMCs. CDR3 loop: CASSYSDRKGNTIYF. The CDR3 DNA is TGTGCCAGCAGTTACTCGGACAGGAAAGGAAACACCATATATTTT.